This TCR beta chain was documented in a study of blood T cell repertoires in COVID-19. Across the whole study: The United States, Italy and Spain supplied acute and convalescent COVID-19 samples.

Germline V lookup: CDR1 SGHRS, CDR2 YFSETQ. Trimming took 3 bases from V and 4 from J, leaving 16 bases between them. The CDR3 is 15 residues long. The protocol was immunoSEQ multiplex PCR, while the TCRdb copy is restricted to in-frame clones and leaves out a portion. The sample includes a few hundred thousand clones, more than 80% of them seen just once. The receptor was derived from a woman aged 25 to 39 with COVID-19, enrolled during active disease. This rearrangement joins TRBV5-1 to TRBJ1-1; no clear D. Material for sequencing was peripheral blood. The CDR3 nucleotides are TGCGCCAGCAGCTCCGGAGTGATGGTGTCCACTGAAGCTTTCTTT. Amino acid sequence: CASSSGVMVSTEAFF.